The 25 T cell receptor beta chains below were found in one sample sequenced in a study of cytomegalovirus exposure and HLA in healthy donors. The PCR had 60 Vbeta and 13 Jbeta primers. This table comes from immunoSEQ multiplex PCR, and its TCRdb copy is limited to in-frame clones, with some not included. This table has about 190,000 clones, 65% to 85% appearing once. The specimen sequenced was PBMCs. These receptors were collected from a woman younger than 35 in good health and CMV-seronegative.

This clone was counted a few times. The V and J genes are TRBV7-2 and TRBJ2-7, with 8 bases lining up with TRBD1. Germline lookup yields CDR1 SGHTA and CDR2 FQGNSA. V shed 0 bases, J shed 2 bases, and the junction held 6 bases outside the gene matches. CDR3 size: 16 residues. CDR3 DNA: TGTGCCAGCAGCTTAGCGCAGGGGGCGAATCCCTACGAGCAGTACTTC. Its translation: CASSLAQGANPYEQYF.

The gene calls are TRBV9 and TRBJ2-5, with 7 bases lining up with TRBD1. The CDR3 has 14 residues. V was pared by 3 bases and J by 0 bases, with 2 bases of the junction left unmatched. Germline CDR1 reads SGDLS; CDR2 reads YYNGEE. The CDR3, as DNA: TGTGCCAGCAGCGCAGGGACAGACCAAGAGACCCAGTACTTC. It encodes CASSAGTDQETQYF.

The J gene is TRBJ1-2, the V gene TRBV5-1; D is perhaps TRBD1 (6 bases). V was pared by 4 bases and J by 8 bases, with 15 bases between. Germline V gives CDR1 SGHRS, CDR2 YFSETQ. CDR3 length: 13 amino acids. Here the CDR3 reads CASSPGGGGGYTF. The DNA for the CDR3 is TGCGCCAGCAGCCCTGGGGGGGGCGGCGGCTACACCTTC. Full variable domain (remainder filled in from reference TRBV5-1 and TRBJ1-2): KAGVTQTPRYLIKTRGQQVTLSCSPISGHRSVSWYQQTPGQGLQFLFEYFSETQRNKGNFPGRFSGRQFSNSRSEMNVSTLELGDSALYLCASSPGGGGGYTFGSGTRLTVV.

This chain uses TRBV5-1 with TRBJ1-2; possible D gene TRBD1, 6 bases. The V end lost 2 bases, the J end lost 3 bases, and 14 bases lay between the germline ends. CDR1 is SGHRS, CDR2 YFSETQ, per germline. The CDR3 covers 15 residues. This chain's CDR3 is CASSLGTSFHYGYTF. In nucleotides, the CDR3 is TGCGCCAGCAGCTTAGGGACATCTTTTCACTATGGCTACACCTTC.

The chain combines TRBV7-3 with TRBJ1-1; no clear D gene. V was clipped by 5 bases and J by 1 base, with 8 bases between them. The CDR3 totals 13 residues. The germline V gene has CDR1 SGHTA and CDR2 FQGTGA. The CDR3 bases are TGTGCCAGCAGCAAGCAGGAGAACACTGAAGCTTTCTTT. Translation gives CASSKQENTEAFF.

This sequence joins TRBV11-2 and TRBJ2-5; the match to TRBD2 covers 14 bases. CDR1 and CDR2 (germline): SGHAT, FQNNGV. The CDR3 has 14 amino acids. Unmatched junction bases numbered 6, after V lost 5 bases and J lost 10 bases. The CDR3 sequence is CASSKGLAGDSQYF. CDR3 DNA sequence: TGTGCCAGCAGCAAGGGACTAGCGGGAGATAGCCAGTACTTC. The full variable domain, in which reference TRBV11-2 and TRBJ2-5 provide the parts outside the CDR3, is EAGVAQSPRYKIIEKRQSVAFWCNPISGHATLYWYQQILGQGPKLLIQFQNNGVVDDSQLPKDRFSAERLKGVDSTLKIQPAKLEDSAVYLCASSKGLAGDSQYFGPGTRLLVL.

The gene calls are TRBV10-3 and TRBJ2-5; TRBD1 aligns across 9 bases. This CDR3 contains 16 residues. V lost 2 bases and J lost 3; bases outside the gene matches: 7. Germline CDR1 and CDR2: ENHRY and SYGVKD. CDR3 protein: CAISERDREYEETQYF. As DNA, the CDR3 is TGTGCCATCAGTGAGAGGGACAGGGAATATGAAGAGACCCAGTACTTC.

This clone turned up a few times. J is TRBJ2-7 and V is TRBV30; 8 nucleotides agree with TRBD2. The germline V gene encodes CDR1 GTSNPN and CDR2 SVGIG (reference sequence). This CDR3 contains 14 residues. V lost 2 bases, J lost 2 bases, and 5 bases stayed unmatched. This chain's CDR3 is CAWSTGGPPYEQYF. CDR3 nucleotide sequence: TGTGCCTGGAGTACGGGAGGGCCGCCCTACGAGCAGTACTTC.

The chain uses TRBV6-6 and TRBJ2-2; no reliable D call. The germline V gene has CDR1 MNHNY and CDR2 SVGAGI (reference sequence). The CDR3 runs 15 residues. Deletions cut 4 bases from V and 3 bases from J, with 12 bases between. CDR3 sequence reads: CASSSLTQYTGELFF. The CDR3 coding sequence is TGTGCCAGCAGTTCTCTGACTCAGTACACCGGGGAGCTGTTTTTT.

The chain uses TRBV5-1 and TRBJ1-1; 8 bases map to TRBD1. Germline V gives CDR1 SGHRS, CDR2 YFSETQ. V lost 4 bases, J lost 4 bases, and 9 bases stayed unmatched. CDR3 size: 15 residues. The CDR3 is CASSPFQGAATEAFF. In DNA, the CDR3 is TGCGCCAGCAGCCCCTTTCAGGGGGCGGCCACTGAAGCTTTCTTT.

The chain employs TRBV18 and TRBJ2-1; TRBD1 matches 11 bases. The V gene end was trimmed by 2 bases and the J gene end by 6 bases; junction bases not matched to a gene: 3. The CDR3 is 15 residues long. Germline V gene lookup returns CDR1 KGHSH and CDR2 LQKENI. CDR3 residues: CASSPTGQGGNEQFF. The CDR3 DNA is TGTGCCAGCTCACCAACGGGACAGGGGGGCAATGAGCAGTTCTTC.

This sequence joins TRBV6-5 and TRBJ2-3; D remains ambiguous. The CDR3 is made up of 15 amino acids. Germline loops: CDR1 MNHEY, CDR2 SVGAGI. With 2 bases removed from V and 2 bases from J, the gap between germline ends came to 11 bases. CDR3 residues: CASSYDFRVTDTQYF. DNA of the CDR3: TGTGCCAGCAGTTACGACTTCCGAGTCACAGATACGCAGTATTTT.

In DNA, the CDR3 is TGTGCTAGTGGACCCCGAGAAGACACTGAAGCTTTCTTT. It encodes CASGPREDTEAFF. V is TRBV12-5 and J is TRBJ1-1, with D hard to call. Germline V CDR1 and CDR2: LGHNT, FRNRAP. V was cut by 6 bases and J by 3 bases, with 11 bases left in between. The CDR3 is made up of 13 amino acids.

J is TRBJ2-5 and V is TRBV10-2; TRBD1 might be the D (6 bases). Deletions cut 5 bases from V and 4 bases from J, with 11 bases between. The CDR3 extends over 13 amino acids. CDR1 and CDR2 from the germline V gene are WSHSY and SAAADI. CDR3: CASSPQGGETQYF. The CDR3, as DNA: TGCGCCAGCAGTCCACAGGGTGGAGAGACCCAGTACTTC.

The chain recombines TRBV20-1 with TRBJ2-1; D gene uncertain. Trimming removed 4 bases at V and 7 bases at J, with 5 bases between. Germline V gene data show CDR1 as DFQATT and CDR2 as SNEGSKA (reference sequence). The CDR3 is 10 amino acids. The CDR3 DNA follows: TGCAGTGCTATTCTTAATGAGCAGTTCTTC. Protein product: CSAILNEQFF.

This chain joins TRBV21-1 and TRBJ2-4; the table calls TRBD2, which could not be checked here. TRBV21-1 is deemed a pseudogene. The CDR3 totals 16 residues. CDR3 in DNA: TGTGCCAGCAGCAAAGGGGACTCCTTAGCCAAAAACATTCAGTACTTC. Translating gives CASSKGDSLAKNIQYF.

The V and J genes are TRBV5-1 and TRBJ2-2, with D possibly being TRBD1 (5 bases). The germline V and J ends were trimmed by 6 bases and 4 bases, with 13 bases remaining between them. CDR3 length equals 14 residues. Germline V gene lookup returns CDR1 SGHRS and CDR2 YFSETQ. CDR3 sequence: CASTIPQGTGELFF. CDR3 DNA sequence: TGCGCCAGCACCATCCCTCAGGGCACCGGGGAGCTGTTTTTT.

The chain employs TRBV6-4 and TRBJ2-1, with 8 bases fitting TRBD2. The germline V gene encodes CDR1 MRHNA and CDR2 SNTAGT. The J segment lost 5 bases and the V segment lost 4 bases, leaving 7 bases of the junction unmatched. The CDR3 is 15 residues long. The CDR3 loop reads CASSVAGGSHNEQFF. CDR3 nucleotides: TGTGCCAGCAGTGTTGCGGGGGGATCCCACAATGAGCAGTTCTTC.

The gene calls are TRBV15 and TRBJ1-1, with TRBD1 as a possible D gene (5 bases). Germline V gene data show CDR1 as LNHNV and CDR2 as YYDKDF (reference sequence). V was pared by 4 bases and J by 1 base, with 7 bases between. This CDR3 is built from 13 residues. CDR3 sequence reads: CATSITGNTEAFF. In DNA, the CDR3 is TGTGCCACCAGCATCACAGGGAACACTGAAGCTTTCTTT.

The V gene is TRBV10-3, the J gene TRBJ2-1; 11 bases fit TRBD2. J lost 4 bases, V lost 0 bases, and 2 bases had no gene match. Germline loops: CDR1 ENHRY, CDR2 SYGVKD. This CDR3 comprises 16 residues. Written as DNA, the CDR3 is TGTGCCATCAGTGAGTCTAGCGGGAGGGCATACAATGAGCAGTTCTTC. Its protein product is CAISESSGRAYNEQFF.

The chain joins TRBV10-3 to TRBJ1-3; 8 nucleotides align to TRBD1. Trimming at V came to 2 bases and at J to 0 bases, leaving 3 bases not matched to a gene. Germline CDR1 ENHRY, CDR2 SYGVKD. The CDR3 has 16 residues. CDR3 sequence: CAISERQGSSGNTIYF. CDR3 sequence (DNA): TGTGCCATCAGTGAGAGACAGGGGAGCTCTGGAAACACCATATATTTT.

The V call is TRBV6-1, the J call TRBJ2-7; TRBD1 aligns across 11 bases. This CDR3 contains 13 residues. J lost 6 bases, V lost 7 bases, and 5 bases had no gene match. The germline V gene encodes CDR1 MNHNS and CDR2 SASEGT. The CDR3 DNA reads TGTGCCAGCAAATGGGACAGGGGGACCGAGCAGTACTTC. Encoded protein: CASKWDRGTEQYF.

The chain couples TRBV7-6 to TRBJ1-1; unclear D gene. This CDR3 region has 13 residues. The ends were cut back, 5 bases at V and 10 bases at J, with 17 bases in the middle. CDR1 and CDR2 (germline): SGHVS, FNYEAQ. CDR3 sequence (DNA): TGTGCCAGCAGCCCAAATAGCCTAGAGGGAGCTTTCTTT. Residues: CASSPNSLEGAFF. Filled out from reference TRBV7-6 and TRBJ1-1, the complete variable domain reads GAGVSQSPRYKVTKRGQDVALRCDPISGHVSLYWYRQALGQGPEFLTYFNYEAQQDKSGLPNDRFSAERPEGSISTLTIQRTEQRDSAMYRCASSPNSLEGAFFGQGTRLTVV.

The genes are TRBV5-6 and TRBJ2-7; the D gene is possibly TRBD2 (6 bases). Trimming removed 4 bases from V and 2 bases from J, with 13 bases in between. The CDR3 sequence is 14 residues long. Germline-derived CDR1 and CDR2 are SGHDT and YYEEEE. CDR3 nucleotide sequence: TGTGCCAGCAGCACTTCGGGACTCACCTACGAGCAGTACTTC. Protein product: CASSTSGLTYEQYF.

The rearrangement uses TRBV5-1 and TRBJ2-3, with 14 bases aligning to TRBD2. Germline V gene lookup returns CDR1 SGHRS and CDR2 YFSETQ. The CDR3 spans 17 residues. V gave up 4 bases and J gave up 6 bases; unmatched junction bases: 10. CDR3 nucleotide sequence: TGCGCCAGCAGCCAGAGGACTAGCGGGGGGATTTTGGATACGCAGTATTTT. Translation gives CASSQRTSGGILDTQYF. Filled out from reference TRBV5-1 and TRBJ2-3, the complete variable domain reads KAGVTQTPRYLIKTRGQQVTLSCSPISGHRSVSWYQQTPGQGLQFLFEYFSETQRNKGNFPGRFSGRQFSNSRSEMNVSTLELGDSALYLCASSQRTSGGILDTQYFGPGTRLTVL.